The clone carrying this T cell receptor (beta chain) was seen repeatedly, ten times or more. Its target is not known. The record originates from a study of CD8 T cells in ankylosing spondylitis. The CDR3 spans 15 residues. Between the trimmed V and J ends, which lost 6 bases and 8 bases, there was a span of 23 bases. Germline V gene sequence: CDR1 SGHRS, CDR2 YFSETQ. Findings of the study overall: Significantly higher representation of disease-linked clones was reported for matched ankylosing spondylitis synovial fluid. What appeared characteristic of ankylosing spondylitis blood was a TCR beta motif of eight highly homologous variants.

TCRdb reprocessed the 5' RACE reads with MiXCR, giving one entry per CDR3 protein. The sample yields fewer than 550,000 distinct CDR3 sequences, approximately 5.3% seen once. The sequenced sample was blood, either unsorted or a sorted T cell fraction (not recorded which). The TCR was taken from a male donor with ankylosing spondylitis. The V and J genes are TRBV5-1 and TRBJ1-1; D perhaps matches TRBD1 (6 bases). The CDR3 spells CASNPNPGGLGEAFF. CDR3 DNA: TGCGCCAGCAACCCCAACCCGGGGGGCTTGGGCGAAGCTTTCTTT.